The clone carrying this TCR beta chain was seen once. Using immunoSEQ multiplex PCR, the repertoire was profiled, and TCRdb retains in-frame clones only, with some absent. The sample shows approximately 87,000 clones, under 95% of them seen only once. This sample is part of a study of OX40 agonist ivuxolimab in advanced cancers. Overall study context: The dose-escalation cohort was around 83% male, with a mean age of 60 years, ranging about 20 to 85.

This CDR3 contains 17 residues. Trimming removed 0 bases from V and 0 bases from J, with 11 bases in between. Germline CDR1 and CDR2: PRHDT and FYEKMQ (reference sequence). Autoimmune disease history or systemic immunosuppression was exclusionary. Sampling of blood occurred at baseline, cycle 4 day 1, and cycle 7 day 1. Material: CD4+ or CD8+ T cells sorted from blood, obtained in a trial of the OX40 agonist ivuxolimab. The chain links TRBV13 to TRBJ1-4, with D possibly TRBD1 on 6 matching bases. The TCR originated in an adult with an advanced solid tumor such as melanoma, head and neck, liver or kidney cancer. CDR3 sequence: CASSLGLRGTTNEKLFF. The CDR3 DNA reads as TGTGCCAGCAGCTTAGGCCTAAGGGGGACAACTAATGAAAAACTGTTTTTT.